This T cell receptor beta chain came from a study of identical twins. One entry per CDR3 protein, called by TCRdb with MiXCR from the 5' RACE reads. The sample has over 600,000 distinct CDR3 sequences, around 20% seen once. Germline V CDR1 and CDR2: SEHNR, FQNEAQ (reference sequence). V trimming: 5 bases; J trimming: 5 bases; junction bases outside the gene matches: 10. This CDR3 is 16 amino acids long. With respect to this clonotype: Antigen: not known.

Study findings and constraints: The authors drew conclusions from cross-sectional statistical analysis rather than following the same donors.

This sample also belongs to another study, concerning T cells expressing NK-cell markers. Per that paper: Dominant NKG2C+ clonotypes made up about 1.0-7.0% of CD8+ T cells in more than 5 donors. Among four donors, these clonotypes also ranked first in the CD3+CD56-NKG2C+ fraction. Clones of NKG2C+ T cells that had expanded were of unclear HCMV specificity.

Specimen: PBMCs. The receptor's source is a woman between 18 and 29 years old in good health. The rearrangement uses TRBV7-9 and TRBJ2-1, with 9 bases identical to TRBD1. CDR3 nucleotides: TGTGCCAGCAGCCTCGGGGGGACAGGGTCCCACAATGAGCAGTTCTTC. Translating it yields CASSLGGTGSHNEQFF.